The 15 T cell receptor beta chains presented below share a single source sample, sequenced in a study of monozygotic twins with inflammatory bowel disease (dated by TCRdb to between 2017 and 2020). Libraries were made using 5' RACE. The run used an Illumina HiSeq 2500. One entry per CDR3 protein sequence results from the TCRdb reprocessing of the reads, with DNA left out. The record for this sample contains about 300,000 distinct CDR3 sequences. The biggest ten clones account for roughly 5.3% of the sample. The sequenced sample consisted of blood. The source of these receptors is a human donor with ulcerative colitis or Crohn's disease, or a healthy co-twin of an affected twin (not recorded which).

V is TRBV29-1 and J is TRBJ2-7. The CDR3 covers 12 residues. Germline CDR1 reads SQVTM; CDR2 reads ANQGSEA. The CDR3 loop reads CSVGGRAYEQYF.

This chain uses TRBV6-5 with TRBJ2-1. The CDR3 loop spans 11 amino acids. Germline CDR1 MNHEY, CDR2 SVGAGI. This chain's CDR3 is CASMLYNEQFF.

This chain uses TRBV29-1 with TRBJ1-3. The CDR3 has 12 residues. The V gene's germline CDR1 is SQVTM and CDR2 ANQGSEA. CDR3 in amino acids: CSVLDMGNTIYF.

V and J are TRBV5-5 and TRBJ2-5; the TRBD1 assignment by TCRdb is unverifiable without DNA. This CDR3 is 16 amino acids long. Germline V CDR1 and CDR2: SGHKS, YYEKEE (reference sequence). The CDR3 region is CASSLFSGGMGETQYF.

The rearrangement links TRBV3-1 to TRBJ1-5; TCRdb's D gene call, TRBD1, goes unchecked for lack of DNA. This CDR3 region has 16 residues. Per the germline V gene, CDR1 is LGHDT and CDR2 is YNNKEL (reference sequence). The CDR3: CASSLGGTGEGQPQHF.

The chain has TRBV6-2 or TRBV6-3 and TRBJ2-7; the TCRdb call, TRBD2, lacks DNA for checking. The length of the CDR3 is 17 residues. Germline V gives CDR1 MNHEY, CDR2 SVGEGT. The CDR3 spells CASSYPSEGRSSYEQYF.

The CDR3 protein is CASSPGRGGPSYEQYF. The chain links TRBV7-9 to TRBJ2-7; TCRdb's assignment of TRBD1 cannot be checked, as there is no DNA. This CDR3 region has 16 residues. Germline-derived CDR1 and CDR2 are SEHNR and FQNEAQ (reference sequence).

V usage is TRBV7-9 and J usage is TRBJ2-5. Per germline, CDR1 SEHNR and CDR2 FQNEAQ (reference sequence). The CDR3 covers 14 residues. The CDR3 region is CASSPRTAVGTQYF.

The CDR3 region is CASSPKTPSGANVLTF. The J gene is TRBJ2-6, the V gene TRBV12-3 or TRBV12-4. The CDR3 totals 16 residues.

CDR3: CSARDRYTNTDTQYF. J is TRBJ2-3 and V is TRBV20-1. CDR3 size: 15 residues. Germline V gives CDR1 DFQATT, CDR2 SNEGSKA (reference sequence).

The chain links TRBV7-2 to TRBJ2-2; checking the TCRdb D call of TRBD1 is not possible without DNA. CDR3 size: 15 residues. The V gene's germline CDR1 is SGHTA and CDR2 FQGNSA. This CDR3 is CASSPTGSNTGELFF.

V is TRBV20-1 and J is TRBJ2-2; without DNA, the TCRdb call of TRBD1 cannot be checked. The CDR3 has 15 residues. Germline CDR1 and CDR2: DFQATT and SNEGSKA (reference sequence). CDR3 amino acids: CSAMQQGLNTGELFF.

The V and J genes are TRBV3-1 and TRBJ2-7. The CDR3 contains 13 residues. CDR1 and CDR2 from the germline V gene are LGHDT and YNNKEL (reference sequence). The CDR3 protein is CASSQDIHTEQYF.

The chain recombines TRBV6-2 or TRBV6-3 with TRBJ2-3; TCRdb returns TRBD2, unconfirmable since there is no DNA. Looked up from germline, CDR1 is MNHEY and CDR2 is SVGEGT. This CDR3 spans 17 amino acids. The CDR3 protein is CASSLPVGRGGTDTQYF.

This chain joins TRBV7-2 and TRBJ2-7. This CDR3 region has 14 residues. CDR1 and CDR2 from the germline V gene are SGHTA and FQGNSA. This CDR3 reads CASSLDRTSYEQYF.